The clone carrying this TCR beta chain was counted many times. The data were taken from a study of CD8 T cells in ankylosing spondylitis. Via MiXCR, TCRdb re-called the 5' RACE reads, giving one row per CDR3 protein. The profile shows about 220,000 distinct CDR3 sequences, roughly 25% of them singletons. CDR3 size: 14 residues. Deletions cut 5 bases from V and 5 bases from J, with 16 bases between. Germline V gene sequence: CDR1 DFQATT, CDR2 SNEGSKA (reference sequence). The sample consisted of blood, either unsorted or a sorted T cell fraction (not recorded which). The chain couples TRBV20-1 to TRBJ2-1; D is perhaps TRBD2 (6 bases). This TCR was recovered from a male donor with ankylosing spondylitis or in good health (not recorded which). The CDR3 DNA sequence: TGCAGTGCTGGGGACTCCACTCGAGACAATGAGCAGTTCTTC. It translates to CSAGDSTRDNEQFF.